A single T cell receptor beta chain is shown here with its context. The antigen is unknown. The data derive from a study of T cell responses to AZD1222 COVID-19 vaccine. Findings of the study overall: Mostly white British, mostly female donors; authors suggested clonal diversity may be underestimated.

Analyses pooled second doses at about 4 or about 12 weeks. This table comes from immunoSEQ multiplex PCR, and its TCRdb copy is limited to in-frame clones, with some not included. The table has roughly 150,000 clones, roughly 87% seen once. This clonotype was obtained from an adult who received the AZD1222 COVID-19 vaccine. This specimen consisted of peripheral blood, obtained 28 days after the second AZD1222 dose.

CDR3 in DNA: TGTGCCAGCAGCCAAAGCCTTCCCGGGGGAGCTTTCTTT. This codes for CASSQSLPGGAFF. The J gene is TRBJ1-1, the V gene TRBV7-2; TRBD1 might be the D (5 bases). CDR1 and CDR2 (germline): SGHTA, FQGNSA. This CDR3 comprises 13 residues. Trimming cost V 5 bases and J 10 bases, with 17 bases left between them.